Shown below are 5 T cell receptor beta chains from a single sample sequenced in a study of T-cell memory formation after mild COVID-19. From the 5' RACE reads, TCRdb called clonotypes with MiXCR, one entry per CDR3 protein. This table has a few hundred thousand distinct CDR3 sequences, under 8.5% appearing once. The sequencing sample was made of PBMCs or a T cell subset sorted from them (not recorded which). These receptors were obtained from a man aged 18 to 29 who had mild COVID-19 (a few samples of this study predate the infection). Cell type and time point are not known.

This clonotype showed up just a few times. The chain links TRBV5-5 to TRBJ1-6; D is ambiguous. Germline V gives CDR1 SGHKS, CDR2 YYEKEE (reference sequence). Trimming removed 0 bases at V and 3 bases at J, with 10 bases between. This CDR3 is built from 16 residues. As DNA, the CDR3 is TGTGCCAGCAGCTTGGACAGAAGGGTCTATAATTCACCCCTCCACTTT. Amino acid sequence: CASSLDRRVYNSPLHF.

This clonotype has at least ten counts. The chain employs TRBV6-2 or TRBV6-3 and TRBJ2-7; tentatively, D is TRBD1 (6 bases). The CDR3 contains 12 residues. The germline gives CDR1 MNHEY, CDR2 SVGEGT. With 6 bases removed from V and 6 bases from J, the gap between germline ends came to 12 bases. This chain's CDR3 is CASSPPGVEQYV. The CDR3 DNA reads as TGTGCCAGCAGCCCCCCAGGGGTCGAGCAGTACGTC.

V usage is TRBV27 and J usage is TRBJ2-5, with TRBD2 matching over 8 bases. Germline CDR1 MNHEY, CDR2 SMNVEV (reference sequence). The CDR3 runs to 16 residues. V dropped 2 bases and J dropped 4; count of bases not matched to a gene: 9. This CDR3 reads CASSLGSSGGRETQYF. DNA for the CDR3: TGTGCCAGCAGTTTAGGGTCGAGCGGGGGACGAGAGACCCAGTACTTC.

The rearrangement joins TRBV4-1 to TRBJ1-2, with D unresolved. V shed 0 bases and J shed 8 bases, with 13 bases lying between them. This CDR3 is built from 14 residues. The germline CDR1 and CDR2 sequences are MGHRA and YSYEKL. The CDR3 DNA reads as TGCGCCAGCAGCCAAGATAGCGCACCTGGAGGCTACACCTTC. Encoded protein: CASSQDSAPGGYTF.

This clonotype was seen a few times. The rearrangement uses TRBV7-3 and TRBJ1-1, with D possibly TRBD1 on 5 matching bases. Germline CDR1 reads SGHTA; CDR2 reads FQGTGA. The CDR3 spans 14 residues. V lost 0 bases and J 3 bases, leaving 8 bases between the germline ends. The CDR3 sequence: CASSLTSRDTEAFF. For the CDR3, the DNA is TGTGCCAGCAGCTTAACGTCCAGGGACACTGAAGCTTTCTTT.